Presented here are 13 T cell receptor beta chains from one specimen sequenced in a study of OX40 agonist ivuxolimab in advanced cancers. TCRdb's table, derived via immunoSEQ multiplex PCR, lists solely in-frame clones and lacks some. Of about 60,000 clones listed, 91% are singletons. The input for sequencing was CD4+ or CD8+ T cells sorted from blood, taken in a trial of the OX40 agonist ivuxolimab. The receptor source for this set is an adult with an advanced solid tumor such as melanoma, head and neck, liver or kidney cancer.

This chain joins TRBV9 and TRBJ1-3; D may be TRBD1 (6 bases). The CDR3 sequence is 13 residues long. Deletions cut 4 bases from V and 4 bases from J, with 9 bases between. Germline V gene lookup returns CDR1 SGDLS and CDR2 YYNGEE. The CDR3 coding sequence is TGTGCCAGCAGCTTGGACAGCGGAAACACCATATATTTT. Translating it yields CASSLDSGNTIYF. The full variable domain, completed using reference TRBV9 and TRBJ1-3, is DSGVTQTPKHLITATGQRVTLRCSPRSGDLSVYWYQQSLDQGLQFLIQYYNGEERAKGNILERFSAQQFPDLHSELNLSSLELGDSALYFCASSLDSGNTIYFGEGSWLTVV.

This clone appeared a few times. V and J are TRBV2 and TRBJ1-1; perhaps TRBD1 as D (5 bases). Between the trimmed V and J ends, which lost 5 bases and 4 bases, there was a span of 11 bases. The germline V gene encodes CDR1 SNHLY and CDR2 FYNNEI. The CDR3 covers 13 residues. CDR3 region: CASSSNRGTEAFF. DNA for the CDR3: TGTGCCAGCAGTTCCAATAGGGGCACTGAAGCTTTCTTT.

The J gene is TRBJ1-5, the V gene TRBV12-5; tentative D call: TRBD1 (5 bases). CDR3 length: 17 amino acids. The V gene lost 1 base and the J gene lost 0 bases, with 13 bases spanning the gap. Germline-derived CDR1 and CDR2 are LGHNT and FRNRAP. For the CDR3, the DNA is TGTGCTAGTGGTTTGGCAGGACGGGGGGATAGCAATCAGCCCCAGCATTTT. Amino acids: CASGLAGRGDSNQPQHF. The full variable domain, its missing parts supplied by reference TRBV12-5 and TRBJ1-5, is DARVTQTPRHKVTEMGQEVTMRCQPILGHNTVFWYRQTMMQGLELLAYFRNRAPLDDSGMPKDRFSAEMPDATLATLKIQPSEPRDSAVYFCASGLAGRGDSNQPQHFGDGTRLSIL.

The rearrangement links TRBV9 to TRBJ2-7; TRBD2 aligns across 8 bases. This CDR3 spans 16 amino acids. Germline lookup yields CDR1 SGDLS and CDR2 YYNGEE. Unmatched junction bases numbered 10, after V lost 2 bases and J lost 3 bases. The CDR3, as DNA: TGTGCCAGCAGCGTCGAAGCGGCGGGGGGTCTCTACGAGCAGTACTTC. Protein product: CASSVEAAGGLYEQYF.

V is TRBV28 and J is TRBJ2-4; 12 bases are shared with TRBD2. The J segment lost 1 base and the V segment lost 6 bases, leaving 4 bases of the junction unmatched. The CDR3 totals 16 residues. Germline V gene sequence: CDR1 MDHEN, CDR2 SYDVKM. The CDR3 is CASRPTSGGAKNIQYF. The CDR3 DNA follows: TGTGCCAGCAGGCCGACTAGCGGGGGTGCCAAAAACATTCAGTACTTC.

The chain is built from TRBV5-4 and TRBJ1-1, with D hard to call. Germline V gene data show CDR1 as SGHNT and CDR2 as YYREEE (reference sequence). V dropped 1 base and J dropped 5 bases, with 6 bases sitting between them. This CDR3 has 12 residues. This CDR3 reads CASSLKETEAFF. The DNA of the CDR3 is TGTGCCAGCAGCTTGAAGGAGACTGAAGCTTTCTTT.

The CDR3 spells CAIRDGTSGRGNEQFF. As DNA, the CDR3 is TGTGCCATCAGGGATGGGACTAGCGGGAGGGGGAATGAGCAGTTCTTC. The chain employs TRBV10-3 and TRBJ2-1; 16 nucleotides agree with TRBD2. The germline V gene has CDR1 ENHRY and CDR2 SYGVKD. Germline trimming cut 6 bases from V and 7 bases from J; bases unmatched to any gene: 6. This CDR3 has 16 amino acids.

This chain uses TRBV28 with TRBJ2-3; 8 bases are shared with TRBD2. In germline, CDR1 is MDHEN, CDR2 SYDVKM. CDR3 length: 15 residues. V was pared by 2 bases and J by 4 bases, with 5 bases of the junction left unmatched. In DNA form, the CDR3 reads TGTGCCAGCAGTTTAGGGGTCGGGGGGGCAGATACGCAGTATTTT. Protein sequence: CASSLGVGGADTQYF. The full variable domain, completed using reference TRBV28 and TRBJ2-3, is DVKVTQSSRYLVKRTGEKVFLECVQDMDHENMFWYRQDPGLGLRLIYFSYDVKMKEKGDIPEGYSVSREKKERFSLILESASTNQTSMYLCASSLGVGGADTQYFGPGTRLTVL.

The rearrangement uses TRBV11-3 and TRBJ2-5; D is possibly TRBD2 (5 bases). V was pared by 5 bases and J by 2 bases, with 12 bases between. The germline CDR1 and CDR2 sequences are SGHNT and YENEEA. CDR3 size: 14 residues. The CDR3 coding sequence is TGTGCCAGCAGCCTACTCCGGGGACAAGAGACCCAGTACTTC. Translation: CASSLLRGQETQYF.

The chain couples TRBV6-6 to TRBJ2-7; 8 positions match TRBD1. Unmatched junction bases numbered 6, after V lost 6 bases and J lost 2 bases. This CDR3 is built from 14 residues. CDR1 is MNHNY and CDR2 is SVGAGI in the germline V gene (reference sequence). CDR3 in DNA: TGTGCCAGCAGACCCCAGGGGGCCACCTACGAGCAGTACTTC. Translated: CASRPQGATYEQYF.

The gene calls are TRBV4-2 and TRBJ2-3; possibly TRBD1 or TRBD2 for D (5 bases each). V lost 1 base and J lost 4, with 12 bases in between. The CDR3 totals 15 residues. Looked up from germline, CDR1 is LGHNA and CDR2 is YNFKEQ. CDR3 loop: CASSQGGPQSDTQYF. The CDR3 DNA reads TGTGCCAGCAGCCAAGGGGGACCCCAATCAGATACGCAGTATTTT.

This clone was counted once. This chain links TRBV11-3 with TRBJ1-1; weak D call: TRBD1 (6 bases). This CDR3 comprises 14 residues. Per germline, CDR1 SGHNT and CDR2 YENEEA. V lost 6 bases and J 5 bases, leaving 16 bases between the germline ends. DNA of the CDR3: TGTGCCAGCAGTCTAGCAGGGGATCTGACTGAAGCTTTCTTT. It translates to CASSLAGDLTEAFF.

The chain recombines TRBV7-2 with TRBJ2-7; no clear D. Germline values: CDR1 SGHTA, CDR2 FQGNSA. Trimming left V 1 base short and J 0 bases short, with 4 bases between. The CDR3 runs to 13 residues. In DNA form, the CDR3 reads TGTGCCAGCAGCTTAGGGTTCTCCTACGAGCAGTACTTC. Encoded protein: CASSLGFSYEQYF.